This TCR beta chain was documented in a study of blood T cell repertoires in COVID-19. Study background: Spain, Italy and the United States supplied samples that represented acute and convalescent COVID-19. Nucleic acid was either cDNA or gDNA, and it came from T cells, B-cell-depleted T cells, or PBMCs.

Methods used by the authors: Estimation of nucleated cell counts relied on the amplification of reference gene primers. The protocol was immunoSEQ multiplex PCR, while the TCRdb copy is restricted to in-frame clones and leaves out a portion. That table gives V, J and clone size, and the DNA gave D and trimming. The sample yields about 220,000 clones, approximately 85% seen once. This clone appeared once. Enrolled during active infection, Seattle patients were then followed longitudinally. There are 18 residues in the CDR3. The V gene lost 0 bases and the J gene lost 5 bases, with 22 bases spanning the gap. From germline, CDR1 is SGHTA and CDR2 FQGNSA.

The gene calls are TRBV7-2 and TRBJ2-5; D possibly corresponds to TRBD2 (5 bases). The sequence derives from a woman between 65 and 79 years old with COVID-19, enrolled during active disease. Sequences were obtained from peripheral blood. CDR3: CASSLALGGLPDGETQYF. DNA of the CDR3: TGTGCCAGCAGCTTAGCGCTGGGCGGGCTGCCTGATGGCGAGACCCAGTACTTC.